These 30 T cell receptor beta chains were sequenced from one sample in a study of T cells after yellow fever vaccination. TCRdb re-called the 5' RACE reads with MiXCR, one entry per CDR3 protein. This sample has 200,000 to 300,000 distinct CDR3 sequences, with over 3% found just once. Sequences were derived from PBMCs, sampled 15 days after the yellow fever booster vaccination. These receptor sequences come from a man aged 18-30 years who received the YFV17D yellow fever vaccine.

This clonotype was recorded many times. The chain uses TRBV5-1 and TRBJ2-3; TRBD1 matches at 8 bases. CDR1 and CDR2 (germline): SGHRS, YFSETQ. Unmatched junction bases numbered 4, after V lost 3 bases and J lost 4 bases. The CDR3 contains 14 residues. For the CDR3, the DNA is TGCGCCAGCAGCTCGACAGGGGATGCAGATACGCAGTATTTT. It specifies CASSSTGDADTQYF.

This clonotype occurred many times. The chain recombines TRBV29-1 with TRBJ1-1, with unresolved D. The CDR3 is 14 residues long. Germline-derived CDR1 and CDR2 are SQVTM and ANQGSEA. The ends were cut back, 3 bases at V and 1 base at J, with 12 bases in the middle. CDR3: CSVDSLTTNTEAFF. In nucleotides, the CDR3 is TGCAGCGTTGATTCTCTTACAACGAACACTGAAGCTTTCTTT.

This clonotype was seen a few times. V gene TRBV4-1 combines with J gene TRBJ1-4; 7 bases are a match to TRBD1. The CDR3 loop spans 15 amino acids. V was clipped by 0 bases and J by 6 bases; unmatched bases: 4. CDR1 is MGHRA and CDR2 is YSYEKL in the germline V gene. Here the CDR3 DNA reads TGCGCCAGCAGCCAAGATAGACAGGGATATGAAAAACTGTTTTTT. Protein: CASSQDRQGYEKLFF.

In its sample, this clonotype was seen many times. This chain links TRBV7-2 with TRBJ2-3, with D uncertain. The CDR3 length is 14 residues. The ends were cut back, 2 bases at V and 2 bases at J, with 8 bases in the middle. Germline V gene lookup returns CDR1 SGHTA and CDR2 FQGNSA. In DNA, the CDR3 is TGTGCCAGCAGCTTAAGACGCTTCACAGATACGCAGTATTTT. As protein: CASSLRRFTDTQYF.

This clonotype was recorded at least ten times. The chain employs TRBV20-1 and TRBJ2-1; 8 nucleotides match TRBD2. The junction had 8 bases not matched to a gene; V was cut back by 6 bases and J by 7 bases. Germline CDR1 and CDR2: DFQATT and SNEGSKA (reference sequence). The CDR3 contains 13 residues. CDR3 in amino acids: CSAGSGGYNEQFF. The CDR3 coding sequence is TGCAGTGCGGGGTCGGGGGGGTATAATGAGCAGTTCTTC.

This clonotype was detected ten times or more. This chain uses TRBV4-1 with TRBJ1-5; TRBD1 might be the D (6 bases). Looked up from germline, CDR1 is MGHRA and CDR2 is YSYEKL. V lost 1 base to trimming and J lost 6 bases, with 13 bases between them. The CDR3 consists of 15 residues. In DNA form, the CDR3 reads TGCGCCAGCAGCCAAGGACCAGGGGAGGCTCAGCCCCAGCATTTT. Amino acid sequence: CASSQGPGEAQPQHF.

The rearrangement joins TRBV12-3 or TRBV12-4 to TRBJ1-2; TRBD1 matches 10 bases. V dropped 7 bases and J dropped 4; count of bases not matched to a gene: 3. The CDR3 length is 13 residues. The CDR3 DNA reads TGTGCCAGCACCCGGACAGGGGGCTATGGCTACACCTTC. Protein product: CASTRTGGYGYTF.

The gene calls are TRBV5-4 and TRBJ1-2, with 7 bases matching TRBD1. V lost 3 bases, J lost 7 bases, and 9 bases stayed unmatched. Germline loops: CDR1 SGHNT, CDR2 YYREEE (reference sequence). This CDR3 is built from 14 residues. The CDR3 sequence is CASSSNRGPGGYTF. CDR3 DNA: TGTGCCAGCAGCTCGAACAGGGGCCCGGGTGGCTACACCTTC. Combining the CDR3 with reference TRBV5-4 and TRBJ1-2 gives the whole variable domain ETGVTQSPTHLIKTRGQQVTLRCSSQSGHNTVSWYQQALGQGPQFIFQYYREEENGRGNFPPRFSGLQFPNYSSELNVNALELDDSALYLCASSSNRGPGGYTFGSGTRLTVV.

This clonotype was found many times. This chain joins TRBV20-1 and TRBJ1-5; D remains unclear. V was clipped by 1 base and J by 4 bases, with 8 bases between them. Germline-derived CDR1 and CDR2 are DFQATT and SNEGSKA (reference sequence). CDR3 length: 13 residues. The chain's CDR3 is CSARVKGNQPQHF. CDR3 bases: TGCAGTGCTAGAGTTAAGGGAAATCAGCCCCAGCATTTT.

This clonotype was counted many times. The gene calls are TRBV12-3 or TRBV12-4 and TRBJ1-6; 8 bases match TRBD1. The CDR3 length is 15 residues. J was trimmed by 7 bases and V by 3 bases; bases with no gene match: 5. The CDR3 coding sequence is TGTGCCAGCAGTTTTCGGGACAGGTCAAATTCACCCCTCCACTTT. Amino acids: CASSFRDRSNSPLHF.

This clonotype has at least ten counts. This chain uses TRBV24-1 with TRBJ2-3; D might be TRBD1 or TRBD2, each matching 5 bases. The V and J ends lost 6 bases and 6 bases respectively, with 12 bases between them. Germline V CDR1 and CDR2: KGHDR, SFDVKD. This CDR3 spans 13 amino acids. CDR3 nucleotides: TGTGCCACCAGTAGAGGGGCGGCGGATACGCAGTATTTT. Its translation is CATSRGAADTQYF.

At least ten counts were recorded for this clonotype. The chain combines TRBV20-1 with TRBJ1-6, with D perhaps matching TRBD1 (5 bases). Germline V gene sequence: CDR1 DFQATT, CDR2 SNEGSKA (reference sequence). Deletions cut 0 bases from V and 3 bases from J, with 21 bases between. This CDR3 contains 19 residues. The CDR3 loop is CSARESTRDQIFYNSPLHF. CDR3 coding DNA: TGCAGTGCTAGAGAGTCGACAAGGGACCAAATATTCTATAATTCACCCCTCCACTTT.

This clonotype was observed many times. The chain has TRBV7-9 and TRBJ1-2; possible D gene TRBD1, 6 bases. CDR1 SEHNR and CDR2 FQNEAQ come from the germline V gene (reference sequence). This CDR3 is 18 amino acids long. V was cut by 3 bases and J by 2 bases, with 22 bases left in between. As DNA, the CDR3 is TGTGCCAGCAGCTTCTCTCGGGCAGGGGCCCCGAGAAACTATGGCTACACCTTC. Protein: CASSFSRAGAPRNYGYTF.

This clonotype was observed many times. V gene TRBV7-2 combines with J gene TRBJ2-5; maybe TRBD1 (6 bases). V lost 5 bases and J lost 7, with 14 bases in between. Germline V gene sequence: CDR1 SGHTA, CDR2 FQGNSA. The CDR3 is 13 amino acids. The CDR3 DNA follows: TGTGCCAGCAGCACCCGGACAGATGGGACCCAGTACTTC. Its translation is CASSTRTDGTQYF.

This clonotype was recorded at least ten times. In DNA, the CDR3 is TGTGCCAGCCCTAAGGGGGCCTACGAGCAGTACGTC. This gives the protein CASPKGAYEQYV. The chain links TRBV7-8 to TRBJ2-7, with a weak D call TRBD1 (6 bases). V was pared by 8 bases and J by 2 bases, with 10 bases between. The CDR3 is made up of 12 amino acids. The germline gives CDR1 SGHVS, CDR2 FQNEAQ.

This clonotype occurred many times. The chain has TRBV18 and TRBJ2-5; no clear D gene. Germline values: CDR1 KGHSH, CDR2 LQKENI. Trimming removed 3 bases at V and 0 bases at J, with 8 bases between. This CDR3 contains 14 residues. The CDR3 region has the DNA TGTGCCAGCTCACCCAGGAAGTACCAAGAGACCCAGTACTTC. Its protein is CASSPRKYQETQYF.

This clonotype has at least ten counts. The CDR3 DNA is TGCAGTGCCACCGGGACAACGGCCTATGGCTACACCTTC. Encoded protein: CSATGTTAYGYTF. V usage is TRBV20-1 and J usage is TRBJ1-2, with D possibly TRBD1 on 6 matching bases. CDR3 length: 13 residues. Looked up from germline, CDR1 is DFQATT and CDR2 is SNEGSKA (reference sequence). V lost 6 bases, J lost 4 bases, and 15 bases lay in between.

This clonotype was seen at least ten times. This chain uses TRBV3-2 with TRBJ2-7; TRBD1 is the table's D call and was not checked against the DNA. TRBV3-2 is an annotated pseudogene. CDR3 length: 14 residues. CDR3 sequence reads: CASSQRGIPLEQYV. The CDR3 DNA reads as TGTGCCAGCAGCCAACGGGGCATCCCTCTCGAGCAGTACGTC.

This clonotype was counted many times. CDR3 nucleotides: TGCGCCAGCAGCCAAGCTCAGGGGCGCGGCACTGAAGCTTTCTTT. It specifies CASSQAQGRGTEAFF. V and J are TRBV4-3 and TRBJ1-1; D perhaps matches TRBD1 (6 bases). The V end lost 1 base, the J end lost 4 bases, and 13 bases lay between the germline ends. Germline assignment: CDR1 LGHNA and CDR2 YSLEER. The CDR3 has 15 residues.

There are many counts of this clonotype. The chain is built from TRBV14 and TRBJ2-2, with no clear D. V was shortened by 1 base and J by 6 bases, with 15 bases between the two germline ends. This CDR3 is 16 amino acids long. CDR1 SGHDN and CDR2 FVKESK come from the germline V gene. CDR3 nucleotides: TGTGCCAGCAGCCAAGTGAAGGCAGGAAGATCCGGGGAGCTGTTTTTT. It specifies CASSQVKAGRSGELFF.

This clonotype was counted ten times or more. The chain recombines TRBV7-8 with TRBJ1-2; unclear D gene. CDR1 is SGHVS, CDR2 FQNEAQ, per germline. Trimming took 5 bases from V and 5 from J, leaving 15 bases between them. The CDR3 is 14 amino acids. The CDR3 is CASSPDPKEYGYTF. The CDR3 DNA is TGTGCCAGCAGCCCCGACCCCAAGGAGTATGGCTACACCTTC.

Ten or more counts support this clonotype. The J gene is TRBJ2-5, the V gene TRBV12-3 or TRBV12-4; possibly TRBD1 for D (5 bases). V dropped 7 bases and J dropped 12 bases, with 21 bases sitting between them. The length of the CDR3 is 13 residues. DNA of the CDR3: TGTGCCAGCAAGGGGAACCGGGCTCGACCTAAGTACTTC. Amino acids: CASKGNRARPKYF.

The rearrangement links TRBV7-2 to TRBJ1-2, with D possibly matching TRBD1 (6 bases). The germline V and J ends were trimmed by 0 bases and 6 bases, with 17 bases remaining between them. The germline gives CDR1 SGHTA, CDR2 FQGNSA. The CDR3 is 16 residues long. The CDR3 DNA reads as TGTGCCAGCAGCTTAGCGCGAGGGGGGCGCATGCATGGCTACACCTTC. Amino acids: CASSLARGGRMHGYTF.

This clonotype was observed many times. The V and J genes are TRBV5-1 and TRBJ2-3, with D possibly matching TRBD2 (6 bases). The CDR3 is 15 residues long. Trimming took off 4 bases at V and 3 bases at J, with 15 bases between the two ends. CDR1 SGHRS and CDR2 YFSETQ come from the germline V gene. CDR3 residues: CASSAGGFTTDTQYF. The CDR3 nucleotides are TGCGCCAGCAGCGCCGGAGGGTTTACGACAGATACGCAGTATTTT.

The chain joins TRBV24-1 to TRBJ2-3, with 8 bases that match TRBD1. Germline V CDR1 and CDR2: KGHDR, SFDVKD. V gave up 4 bases and J gave up 7 bases; unmatched junction bases: 12. This CDR3 comprises 16 residues. The CDR3 here is CATSDAPGQGSYTQYF. The CDR3 nucleotides read TGTGCCACCAGTGACGCTCCCGGACAGGGCTCTTATACGCAGTATTTT.

This clonotype was observed many times. The chain is built from TRBV2 and TRBJ2-3; D unclear. Per the germline V gene, CDR1 is SNHLY and CDR2 is FYNNEI. The CDR3 is made up of 12 amino acids. V was pared by 3 bases and J by 5 bases, with 6 bases between. CDR3 bases: TGTGCCAGCAGTGAGCATGTAGATACGCAGTATTTT. Encoded protein: CASSEHVDTQYF.

Concerning this clonotype: It may be a read error: a sequence one base away is much more abundant. The chain employs TRBV5-5 and TRBJ2-5; D gene uncertain. With 4 bases removed from V and 12 bases from J, the gap between germline ends came to 13 bases. Germline V gene data show CDR1 as SGHKS and CDR2 as YYEKEE (reference sequence). The CDR3 extends over 11 amino acids. DNA of the CDR3: TGTGCCAGCAGCCAGGACCTCACCAAGTACTTC. It specifies CASSQDLTKYF.

This clonotype was counted at least ten times. The chain combines TRBV5-4 with TRBJ2-7; D may be TRBD2 (6 bases). The ends were cut back, 0 bases at V and 9 bases at J, with 16 bases in the middle. The CDR3 is 14 residues long. Looked up from germline, CDR1 is SGHNT and CDR2 is YYREEE (reference sequence). The CDR3 region has the DNA TGTGCCAGCAGCTTGGAGGGCCTACTAGCCCCGCAGTACTTC. Encoded protein: CASSLEGLLAPQYF.

This clonotype was picked up many times. The V and J genes are TRBV5-1 and TRBJ2-7; the D gene could be TRBD1 or TRBD2 (5 bases each). V lost 0 bases, J lost 7 bases, and 23 bases lay in between. Germline V lookup: CDR1 SGHRS, CDR2 YFSETQ. This CDR3 has 17 residues. The CDR3 sequence: CASSLGQLGDVVGEQYV. CDR3 coding DNA: TGCGCCAGCAGCTTGGGGCAGCTGGGGGACGTCGTTGGGGAGCAGTACGTC.

This clonotype was observed at least ten times. The chain couples TRBV7-6 to TRBJ2-2; D may correspond to TRBD1 or TRBD2 (5 bases each). Trimming shortened V by 1 base and J by 7 bases, and 16 bases separated the two germline ends. Germline loops: CDR1 SGHVS, CDR2 FNYEAQ. This CDR3 spans 16 amino acids. CDR3 in amino acids: CASSLGQPTRGGELFF. The CDR3, as DNA: TGTGCCAGCAGCTTAGGACAGCCGACTCGGGGCGGGGAGCTGTTTTTT.